This T cell receptor (beta chain) stems from a study of CD4+ T cells in melanoma. In regard to this clone: Its specificity is unknown.

Study results and limitations: Diverse differentiation states were reported for melanoma neoantigen-specific CD4+ T cells. CD8+ T cell, macrophage and B cell function reportedly correlated with neoantigen-specific CD4+ T cells.

CDR3 length: 15 amino acids. In germline, CDR1 is GTSNPN, CDR2 SVGIG (reference sequence). V lost 0 bases, J lost 8 bases, and 18 bases lay in between. Method: immunoSEQ multiplex PCR; TCRdb's copy keeps in-frame clones and lacks some. The sample consists of about 5,700 clones, approximately 72% of them appearing once. Sequenced sample: cells from a culture (not recorded whether cultured in vitro). V is TRBV30 and J is TRBJ2-3; D call uncertain. This TCR was recovered from a human donor with melanoma. The CDR3 coding sequence is TGTGCCTGGAGTGTACTCGGACGGGTTGATGCTACGCAGTATTTT. It codes for CAWSVLGRVDATQYF.